This note documents a single T cell receptor (beta chain) sequence. In the original analysis: Researchers report that nucleated cell counts were estimated from reference gene primer amplification. Clones were sequenced by immunoSEQ multiplex PCR, and TCRdb holds only the in-frame ones, with some missing. The V and J calls and clone size are taken from that table; D and trimming were inferred from the DNA. The sample carries some 70,000 clones, more than 85% recorded once. This specimen belongs to a study of blood T cell repertoires in COVID-19. Germline assignment: CDR1 MNHEY and CDR2 SVGAGI. This CDR3 has 12 residues. V was cut by 8 bases and J by 5 bases, with 10 bases left in between.

This chain links TRBV6-5 with TRBJ2-1, with a possible D match to TRBD2 (6 bases). The sequence derives from a man in his forties with COVID-19, enrolled during active disease. The sequenced sample consisted of peripheral blood. As DNA, the CDR3 is TGTGCCAGCGCGGGGCTAAACAATGAGCAGTTCTTC. As protein: CASAGLNNEQFF.